The rows below give T cell receptor beta chains drawn from one sample of a study of CD8+CD57+ T cells in acquired aplastic anemia. TCRdb itself ran the reads through MiXCR, one entry per CDR3 protein. The sample yields roughly 420,000 distinct CDR3 sequences, 65% to 80% seen once. The specimen was sorted CD4+, CD8+, or CD8+CD57+ T cells (not recorded which) from PBMCs. Receptors originate from a human donor in good health, serving as a control. Each CDR3 is given with its conserved first and last residue. The order of the fields is V gene, clone size, D gene, J gene, CDR3 DNA, CDR3 protein. D genes are given only for firm matches. Size values are once, few and many counts, or a class for expanded clones, and some rows have none.

TRBV9	many	.	TRBJ1-2	TGTGCCAGCAGCGTAGGGGGACGGAAATTAGCTAACTATGGCTACACCTTC	CASSVGGRKLANYGYTF
TRBV7-9	.	.	TRBJ1-2	TGTGCCAGCAGCTTAGCACACGGCCAGCGGGGCTACAATTTC	CASSLAHGQRGYNF
TRBV7-9	few	TRBD1	TRBJ1-1	TGTGCCAGCAGCTTAGACAGGGGTGAAGCTTTCTTT	CASSLDRGEAFF
TRBV6-5	many	.	TRBJ2-6	TGTGCCAGCAGCAGAGGATCTTCTGGGGCCAACGTCCTGACTTTC	CASSRGSSGANVLTF
TRBV20-1	.	.	TRBJ1-2	TGCAGTGCTAAAAGACAGTGGGCAGATACCTTC	CSAKRQWADTF
TRBV6-1	many	.	TRBJ1-1	TGTGCCAGCAGTGTCCGCTCGCGCGACACTGAAGCTTTCTTT	CASSVRSRDTEAFF
TRBV7-9	.	TRBD2	TRBJ2-7	TGTGCCAGCGGTTCAAGGCGGGGGGCACAGGGTTTCGACGAGCAGTACTTC	CASGSRRGAQGFDEQYF
TRBV29-1	many	TRBD2	TRBJ2-3	TGCAGCGTCCTAGCGGGGGGGTCGGGAGATACGCAGTATTTT	CSVLAGGSGDTQYF
TRBV9	.	TRBD2	TRBJ2-3	TGTGCCAGCAGCGTAGGAGCGGGGGGGTACACAGATACGCAGTATTTT	CASSVGAGGYTDTQYF
TRBV11-2	.	TRBD1	TRBJ1-1	TGTGCCAGCAGCCGATCAGGGGGAGCTTTCTTT	CASSRSGGAFF
TRBV7-2	.	TRBD1	TRBJ2-2	TGTGCCAGCAGTCTCCGGGGGACAGGCGCGAACACCGGGGAGCTGTTTTTT	CASSLRGTGANTGELFF
TRBV5-5	once	.	TRBJ2-1	TGTGCCAGCAGCTCCGCGGTCCGTAATGAGCAGTTCTTC	CASSSAVRNEQFF
TRBV20-1	.	TRBD1	TRBJ2-7	TGCAGAGCAGGACAGGGAACATCCTACGAGCAGTACTTC	CRAGQGTSYEQYF
TRBV10-2	once	.	TRBJ1-2	TGCGCCAGCAGTGAGACGCGGGGGGGGCTAGCTAACTATGCCTACACCTTC	CASSETRGGLANYAYTF
TRBV11-2	.	TRBD2	TRBJ2-7	TGTGCCAGCAGCACAGTACGGGAGGCCTACGAGCAGTACTTC	CASSTVREAYEQYF
TRBV11-2	.	.	TRBJ2-3	TGTGCCAGCACCCGCGGGGATTTTAGCACAGATACGCAGTATTTT	CASTRGDFSTDTQYF
TRBV7-2	many	.	TRBJ1-1	TGTGCCAGCAGCCTTTCCTGGGTATCGACTGAAGCTTTCTTT	CASSLSWVSTEAFF
TRBV7-2	few	.	TRBJ1-5	TGTGCCAGCAGCTCTTGGACCGGGGGTGGTCAGCCCCTGCATTTT	CASSSWTGGGQPLHF
TRBV20-1	.	TRBD1	TRBJ2-3	TGCAGTGCTAGAGTAGACAGGGGACAGACGCAGTATTTT	CSARVDRGQTQYF
TRBV7-9	.	.	TRBJ2-7	TGTGCCAGCAGCGGTCAGGGGGGATACGAGCAGTACTTC	CASSGQGGYEQYF
TRBV11-2	.	TRBD1	TRBJ1-5	TGTGCCAGCAGCCCCCGGGACAGGGGCGGACAGCCCCAGCATTTT	CASSPRDRGGQPQHF
TRBV20-1	.	.	TRBJ2-3	TGCAGTGCGCCTTCTCCGGGGTCTAGAGCAGATACGCAGTATTTT	CSAPSPGSRADTQYF
TRBV10-2	.	.	TRBJ2-2	TGCGCCAGCAGCCTCGGGACGAGGACCGGGGAGCTGTTTTTT	CASSLGTRTGELFF
TRBV12-3/TRBV12-4	many	.	TRBJ2-1	TGTGCCAGCAGTCGACCCGGAGTTTACAATGAGCAGTTCTTC	CASSRPGVYNEQFF
TRBV7-2	.	.	TRBJ2-3	TGTGCCAGCAGCTTAGCCACGAGCACCAATAATCAGTATTATTTT	CASSLATSTNNQYYF
TRBV7-6	.	.	TRBJ1-2	TGTGCCAGCAGCTTGTGGCAGGATAACTATGGCTACACCTTC	CASSLWQDNYGYTF
TRBV7-2	.	.	TRBJ1-5	TGTGCCAGCAGCCCCCCAGGGCCCGGGGCTTTCTTTGAATTT	CASSPPGPGAFFEF
TRBV19	.	.	TRBJ2-3	TGTGCCAGTCGAAACGGGAATTATGGCACAGATACGCAGTATTTT	CASRNGNYGTDTQYF
TRBV20-1	.	.	TRBJ2-5	TGCAGCGCTAGGCGGAAGGACCAAGAGACCCAGTACTTC	CSARRKDQETQYF
TRBV19	.	.	TRBJ1-1	TGTGCCAGTAGTATGGGTCGAGGGGGGACTGAAGCTTTCTTT	CASSMGRGGTEAFF
TRBV7-2	.	.	TRBJ1-5	TGTGCCAGCAGCTTAGTACGAGGGCCGCAGCCCCCCCAGCATTTT	CASSLVRGPQPPQHF
TRBV19	.	TRBD1	TRBJ2-1	TGTGCCAGTAGTATTACAGGGGAAAGTTACAATGGGCAGTTCTTC	CASSITGESYNGQFF
TRBV9	many	.	TRBJ1-6	TGTGCCAGCAGCGCTGTAGGCCTGAATAATTCACCCCTCCACTTT	CASSAVGLNNSPLHF
TRBV19	.	TRBD1	TRBJ1-1	TGTGCCAGTAGTATTGAGACAGGGTTCATGAACACTGAAGCTTTCTTT	CASSIETGFMNTEAFF
TRBV7-3	.	.	TRBJ1-2	TGTGCCAGCAGTGTGAAGGGGACCTACAATGAGCAGTTCACCTTC	CASSVKGTYNEQFTF
TRBV5-1	.	.	TRBJ2-3	TGTGCCAGCAGCTTCTCTCGGATGACAGATACGCAGTATTTT	CASSFSRMTDTQYF
TRBV9	once	.	TRBJ2-3	TGTGCCACCAGCGATAGGGGGGGGTTCACAGATACGCAGTATTTT	CATSDRGGFTDTQYF
TRBV6-2/TRBV6-3	.	.	TRBJ2-7	TGTGCCAGCAGCGATTGGGAAGGGCAGTACTTC	CASSDWEGQYF